Shown below are 5 T cell receptor beta chains from a single sample sequenced in a study of Graves' ophthalmopathy and Graves' hyperthyroidism. RNA served as the template for amplifying TCR beta CDR3 regions. The library came from an HTBI-primed first-round RT-PCR and a second-round multiplex PCR. In TCRdb, the multiplex PCR reads were re-called with MiXCR into one record per CDR3 protein. There are roughly 60,000 distinct CDR3 sequences in the sample; less than 55% occur only once, and 4.7% lies in the top ten. Sequencing was performed on peripheral blood. The origin of the receptors is an adult woman with Graves' ophthalmopathy.

The gene calls are TRBV20-1 and TRBJ2-3; D perhaps matches TRBD2 (5 bases). Germline CDR1 is DFQATT and CDR2 is SNEGSKA (reference sequence). The CDR3 is 13 amino acids. V lost 6 bases to trimming and J lost 14 bases, with 24 bases between them. CDR3 sequence: CSAQRAAGDERYF. In DNA form, the CDR3 reads TGCAGTGCCCAGAGGGCTGCCGGGGATGAGCGGTATTTT.

The genes are TRBV20-1 and TRBJ1-4; 9 bases match TRBD1. CDR3 length: 14 amino acids. With 1 base clipped from V and 4 bases from J, the junction kept 1 base outside the gene matches. Per germline, CDR1 DFQATT and CDR2 SNEGSKA (reference sequence). The chain's CDR3 is CSARGTGVNEKLFF. The DNA for the CDR3 is TGCAGTGCTAGAGGGACAGGGGTTAATGAAAAACTGTTTTTT.

The table lists this clonotype with a count of one. This sequence joins TRBV7-8 and TRBJ1-1; 9 nucleotides agree with TRBD1. This CDR3 has 14 amino acids. The germline gives CDR1 SGHVS, CDR2 FQNEAQ. J was trimmed by 6 bases and V by 9 bases; bases with no gene match: 11. The CDR3 bases are TGTGCCAGTAAGCTGGGACAGGGAAACTCTGAAGCTTTCTTT. Protein sequence: CASKLGQGNSEAFF.

This clonotype has a count of ten or more. J is TRBJ1-4 and V is TRBV6-6; D is undetermined. CDR1 is MNHNY and CDR2 is SVGAGI in the germline V gene (reference sequence). The CDR3 length is 14 residues. Trimming shortened V by 6 bases and J by 6 bases, and 14 bases separated the two germline ends. This CDR3 is CASRREYVDEKLFF. The DNA for the CDR3 is TGTGCCAGCAGGAGGGAGTACGTTGATGAAAAACTGTTTTTT.

The chain carries TRBV24-1 and TRBJ1-5; D is possibly TRBD1 (6 bases). The CDR3 extends over 13 amino acids. Germline V lookup: CDR1 KGHDR, CDR2 SFDVKD. V dropped 5 bases and J dropped 6 bases, with 10 bases sitting between them. CDR3 DNA sequence: TGTGCCACCAGTGGGGGGGGCAGTCAGCCCCAGCATTTT. This gives the protein CATSGGGSQPQHF.